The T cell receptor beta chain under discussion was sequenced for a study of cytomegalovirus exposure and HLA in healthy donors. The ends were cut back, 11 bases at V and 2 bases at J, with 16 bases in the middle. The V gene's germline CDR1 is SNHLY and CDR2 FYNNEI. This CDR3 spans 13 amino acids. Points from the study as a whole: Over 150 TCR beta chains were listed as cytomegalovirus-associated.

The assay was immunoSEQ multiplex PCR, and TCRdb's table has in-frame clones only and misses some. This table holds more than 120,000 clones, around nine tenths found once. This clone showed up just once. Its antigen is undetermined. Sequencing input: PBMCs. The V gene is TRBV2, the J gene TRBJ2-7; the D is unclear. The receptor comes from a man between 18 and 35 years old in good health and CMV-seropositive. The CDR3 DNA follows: TGTGCCGGCCTCATGACTTGGACCTACGAGCAGTACTTC. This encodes CAGLMTWTYEQYF.